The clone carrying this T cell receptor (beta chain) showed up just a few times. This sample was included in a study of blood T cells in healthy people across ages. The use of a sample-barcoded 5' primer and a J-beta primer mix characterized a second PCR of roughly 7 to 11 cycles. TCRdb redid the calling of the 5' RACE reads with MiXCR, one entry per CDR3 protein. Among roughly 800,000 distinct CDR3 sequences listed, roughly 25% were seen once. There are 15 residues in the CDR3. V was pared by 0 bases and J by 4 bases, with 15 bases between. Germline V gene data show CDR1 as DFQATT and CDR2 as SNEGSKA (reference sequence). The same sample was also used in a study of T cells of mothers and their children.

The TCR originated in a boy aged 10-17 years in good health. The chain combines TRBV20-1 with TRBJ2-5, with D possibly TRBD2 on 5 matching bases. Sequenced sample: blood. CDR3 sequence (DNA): TGCAGTGCTAGAGAGGCCATTAGGGCGGGAGAGACCCAGTACTTC. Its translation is CSAREAIRAGETQYF.